This entry lists 18 T cell receptor beta chains sequenced from one sample in a study of CD8+ T cells in alopecia areata. On the basis of CD4, CD8alpha, NKG2D, NKG2ACE and other markers, pooled cutaneous lymph node cells were sorted. Extracted RNA was reverse transcribed into cDNA, the sequencing template. Profiled with immunoSEQ multiplex PCR; TCRdb holds only in-frame clones, not every one. Singletons are absent from the sample, which has some 2,000 clones. Sequenced: CD8+ T cells sorted from a lymph node. These receptors all come from a C3H/HeJ mouse with alopecia areata. These mice share the MHC haplotype H2-k.

Comment on this clone: The gene names given are mouse names. The CDR3 spells CASSQDSGVNSDYTF. The CDR3 DNA, read in part, is TGTGCCAGCAGCCAAGATTCAGGGGTAAACTCC. The rearrangement links TRBV5 to TRBJ1-2; weak D call: TRBD1 (6 bases). The observed sequence ends 4 residues before the CDR3 terminus, with the missing tail filled in from the germline J gene. Germline CDR1 and CDR2: LGHNA and YNLKQL (reference sequence). The V and J ends lost 0 bases and 1 base respectively, with 9 bases between them. This CDR3 has 15 amino acids.

This clone is termed medium-sized (0.01 to 0.1%). Gene names are the mouse ones. The CDR3 end falls 4 residues outside the read, so it is completed with the germline J gene. J is TRBJ2-7 and V is TRBV1; 7 bases line up with TRBD2. Germline V CDR1 and CDR2: NSQYPW, LRSPGD (reference sequence). The CDR3 contains 13 residues. This CDR3 reads CTCSADWGDEQYF. The DNA read from the CDR3 is TGCACCTGCAGTGCAGATTGGGGGGAT.

On this clone: The germline and genes are mouse ones. The read ends 4 residues shy of where the CDR3 ends; the end is completed using the germline J gene. The chain is built from TRBV13-3 and TRBJ2-2; 8 bases map to TRBD2. The CDR3 consists of 15 residues. Germline V gives CDR1 NNHDY, CDR2 SYVADS. Trimming at V came to 2 bases and at J to 3 bases, leaving 3 bases not matched to a gene. The part of the CDR3 DNA that was read is TGTGCCAGCAGTGACTGGGGGGTTTACACCGGG. It codes for CASSDWGVYTG. The complete CDR3 protein is CASSDWGVYTGQLYF.

Concerning this clone: Any gene name here is a mouse gene name. The read is 4 residues too short to cover the CDR3 end, so that end is filled in from the germline J gene. The gene calls are TRBV31 and TRBJ2-4, with TRBD2 matching over 7 bases. CDR1 is GKSSPN, CDR2 SITVG, per germline. The length of the CDR3 is 11 residues. The part of the CDR3 DNA that was read is TGTGCCTTAGACTGGGTGAAC. It specifies CALDWVN. The full CDR3 is CALDWVNTLYF.

As for this clone: Germline and genes: mouse. The CDR3 extends 4 residues past the end of the read, so its final part is completed from the germline J gene. The chain combines TRBV13-2 with TRBJ1-1; 8 bases are a match to TRBD1. The CDR3 consists of 15 residues. Unmatched junction bases numbered 1, after V lost 0 bases and J lost 0 bases. CDR1 NNHNN and CDR2 SYGAGS come from the germline V gene (reference sequence). The CDR3 loop is CASGDAGGANTEVFF. CDR3 DNA (partial): TGTGCCAGCGGTGATGCAGGGGGCGCAAACACA.

This clone has ten or more counts. Mouse gene names apply. The read stops 4 residues short of the end of the CDR3; the missing end is completed from the germline J gene. This chain links TRBV13-2 with TRBJ2-5, with TRBD1 as a possible D gene (5 bases). The CDR3 contains 13 residues. Germline V gene sequence: CDR1 NNHNN, CDR2 SYGAGS (reference sequence). The CDR3 reads CASGDAQGDTQYF. The sequenced part of the CDR3 DNA is TGTGCCAGCGGTGATGCCCAGGGAGAC.

Turning to this clone: Gene and germline names: mouse. The CDR3 is CASSILGYEQYF. CDR3 DNA, as far as it was read: TGTGCCAGCAGCATACTGGGTTAT. V is TRBV5 and J is TRBJ2-7; D is perhaps TRBD2 (6 bases). The sequence runs out 4 residues before the end of the CDR3; the remainder is reconstructed from the germline J gene. This CDR3 spans 12 amino acids. CDR1 is LGHNA and CDR2 is YNLKQL in the germline V gene (reference sequence).

This clone was seen ten or more times. Mouse gene names and germline throughout. With the read ending 4 residues before the CDR3 end, the germline J gene is used to fill in that end. This chain connects TRBV31 to TRBJ2-2; 8 nucleotides line up with TRBD1. V was pared by 0 bases and J by 0 bases, with 3 bases of the junction left unmatched. CDR3 length: 16 residues. CDR1 and CDR2 from the germline V gene are GKSSPN and SITVG. The CDR3 sequence: CAWSLSGQANTGQLYF. The sequenced part of the CDR3 DNA is TGTGCCTGGAGTCTCTCGGGACAGGCAAACACCGGG.

This clone was found a few times. Any gene name here is a mouse gene name. Read sequence stops 4 residues before the CDR3 end, and the germline J gene provides the missing end. Other DNA sequences in this sample translate to the same CDR3. This chain links TRBV31 with TRBJ1-2; 7 nucleotides match TRBD1. The germline V gene encodes CDR1 GKSSPN and CDR2 SITVG. This CDR3 is built from 14 residues. The junction had 2 bases not matched to a gene; V was cut back by 1 base and J by 0 bases. The CDR3 protein is CAWSRDRANSDYTF. The CDR3 DNA, read in part, is TGTGCCTGGAGTCGGGACAGAGCAAACTCC. The variable domain in full, with the rest retrieved from reference TRBV31 and TRBJ1-2, is AQTIHQWPVAEIKAVGSPLSLGCTIKGKSSPNLYWYWQATGGTLQQLFYSITVGQVESVVQLNLSASRPKDDQFILSTEKLLLSHSGFYLCAWSRDRANSDYTFGSGTRLLVI.

This clone has only a few counts. All gene names here are mouse names. The sequenced fragment ends 4 residues before the CDR3 boundary, so the rest is inferred from the germline J gene. The chain combines TRBV13-2 with TRBJ2-7; D is perhaps TRBD2 (5 bases). With 0 bases removed from V and 1 base from J, the gap between germline ends came to 14 bases. This CDR3 contains 16 residues. Germline V gene sequence: CDR1 NNHNN, CDR2 SYGAGS (reference sequence). The CDR3 bases that were read are TGTGCCAGCGGTGATGTAGGATTGGGGTTTTCCTAT. It translates to CASGDVGLGFSY. The whole CDR3 sequence is CASGDVGLGFSYEQYF.

In its sample, this clone was seen a few times. All gene names here are mouse names. The read ends 4 residues before the CDR3 terminus; that terminus is restored from the germline J gene. The chain joins TRBV13-2 to TRBJ2-1; tentatively, D is TRBD1 (7 bases). Per germline, CDR1 NNHNN and CDR2 SYGAGS (reference sequence). CDR3 length equals 16 residues. V lost 2 bases and J 0 bases, leaving 12 bases between the germline ends. Incomplete CDR3 DNA: TGTGCCAGCGGTGAGGGCAGGGGGGATAACTATGCT. Translation gives CASGEGRGDNYA. The whole CDR3 region reads CASGEGRGDNYAEQFF.

This clone came up a few times. Here the gene names and germline are mouse. The covered CDR3 bases are TGCACCTGCAGTGCCGACACCGAA. Translating it yields CTCSADTE. The full CDR3 is CTCSADTERLFF. The chain is built from TRBV1 and TRBJ1-4; D remains unclear. The read is 4 residues too short to cover the CDR3 end, so that end is filled in from the germline J gene. This CDR3 is 12 amino acids long. Germline CDR1 is NSQYPW and CDR2 is LRSPGD (reference sequence). The full variable domain, completed using reference TRBV1 and TRBJ1-4, is VTLLEQNPRWRLVPRGQAVNLRCILKNSQYPWMSWYQQDLQKQLQWLFTLRSPGDKEVKSLPGADYLATRVTDTELRLQVANMSQGRTLYCTCSADTERLFFGHGTKLSVL.

This clone was seen repeatedly, ten times or more. Gene names follow the mouse nomenclature. The read is 4 residues too short to cover the CDR3 end, so that end is filled in from the germline J gene. V gene TRBV1 combines with J gene TRBJ1-1, with D perhaps TRBD1 (5 bases). This CDR3 is built from 13 residues. The ends were cut back, 4 bases at V and 1 base at J, with 7 bases in the middle. CDR1 and CDR2 from the germline V gene are NSQYPW and LRSPGD (reference sequence). CDR3 DNA, as far as it was read: TGCACCTGCAGTGGGACAATAAACACA. The encoded protein is CTCSGTINT. The entire CDR3 protein reads CTCSGTINTEVFF.

At least ten counts were recorded for this clone. Each gene name is a mouse one. The CDR3 goes on 4 residues after the read ends, and that part is filled in from the germline J gene. The chain joins TRBV16 to TRBJ2-1; weak D call: TRBD1 (8 bases). Trimming removed 5 bases at V and 2 bases at J, with 13 bases between. The CDR3 is 15 amino acids. From germline, CDR1 is SGHSA and CDR2 FRNQAP. CDR3 DNA, as far as it was read: TGTGCAAGCAGCACCACAGGGGGGGACTATGCT. It specifies CASSTTGGDYA. The full CDR3 is CASSTTGGDYAEQFF. The variable domain in full, with the rest retrieved from reference TRBV16 and TRBJ2-1, is NAGVIQTPRHKVTGKGQEATLWCEPISGHSAVFWYRQTIVQGLEFLTYFRNQAPIDDSGMPKERFSAQMPNQSHSTLKIQSTQPQDSAVYLCASSTTGGDYAEQFFGPGTRLTVL.

This clone was picked up many times. Gene names and germline refer to mouse. Sequencing ends 4 residues short of the CDR3 end; the germline J gene provides the rest. V and J are TRBV13-1 and TRBJ2-4; 10 bases align to TRBD2. CDR1 is NSHNY, CDR2 SYGAGN, per germline. The CDR3 runs 17 residues. J lost 0 bases, V lost 1 base, and 5 bases had no gene match. The CDR3: CASSDLDWGISQNTLYF. The DNA read from the CDR3 is TGTGCCAGCAGTGATTTGGACTGGGGGATTAGTCAAAAC.

At least ten counts were recorded for this clone. Gene and germline names: mouse. The read comes to an end 4 residues before the CDR3 does, leaving the germline J gene to fill in the end. J is TRBJ2-1 and V is TRBV13-3, with D unresolved. With 0 bases removed from V and 1 base from J, the gap between germline ends came to 5 bases. CDR1 NNHDY and CDR2 SYVADS come from the germline V gene. The CDR3 contains 14 residues. The sequenced CDR3 bases are TGTGCCAGCAGTGATGGAGGGAACTATGCT. Its translation: CASSDGGNYA. The whole CDR3 protein is CASSDGGNYAEQFF.

This clone was observed many times. Genes and germline are mouse. CDR3 protein: CASSLGQDYEQYF. Partial CDR3 DNA: TGTGCCAGCAGTTTGGGACAGGACTAT. The rearrangement joins TRBV13-1 to TRBJ2-7; TRBD1 aligns across 8 bases. The CDR3 is cut off 4 residues early in the read; its end comes from the germline J gene. From germline, CDR1 is NSHNY and CDR2 SYGAGN. This CDR3 spans 13 amino acids. Unmatched junction bases numbered 3, after V lost 4 bases and J lost 3 bases.

This clone was seen ten or more times. Gene names and germline match the mouse. The CDR3 goes on 4 residues after the read ends, and that part is filled in from the germline J gene. V and J are TRBV5 and TRBJ2-7; possibly TRBD1 for D (6 bases). In germline, CDR1 is LGHNA, CDR2 YNLKQL (reference sequence). There are 12 residues in the CDR3. CDR3 residues: CASSQDSYEQYF. The sequenced part of the CDR3 DNA is TGTGCCAGCAGCCAGGACAGTTAT.